Included here is one T cell receptor beta chain sequence, with context. Per the original methods: Amplification with reference gene primers provided the estimates of nucleated cell counts. Clones were sequenced by immunoSEQ multiplex PCR, and TCRdb holds only the in-frame ones, with some missing. V, J and clone size reflect that table, while D and trimming were determined from the DNA. The sample has around 190,000 clones, around nine tenths seen once; the top ten hold 18%. This specimen comes from a study of blood T cell repertoires in COVID-19. At the level of the study: Both acute and convalescent COVID-19 samples were obtained from the United States, Italy and Spain.

The V segment lost 6 bases and the J segment 5 bases; nucleotides outside the gene matches: 7. The CDR3 spans 17 residues. Enrolled during active infection, Seattle patients were then followed longitudinally. This clonotype originated in a man aged 50 or older with COVID-19, enrolled during active disease. Sequences were obtained from peripheral blood. The V call is TRBV23-1, the J call TRBJ2-2; 15 bases agree with TRBD2. TRBV23-1 is filed as an ORF, its function uncertain. The DNA for the CDR3 is TGCGCCAGCAGATGGACTAGCGGGAGGGCGGGGACCGGGGAGCTGTTTTTT. Its translation: CASRWTSGRAGTGELFF.